The TCR beta chain described here comes from a study of shared clonotypes between healthy human individuals. Libraries were prepared by immunoSEQ multiplex PCR; TCRdb keeps only in-frame clonotypes and omits some of them. The sample lists just over 2,000,000 clones, about 95% seen once, with about 1.1% in the top ten. CDR3 length: 14 residues. Germline-derived CDR1 and CDR2 are MNHEY and SVGAGI. Deletions cut 0 bases from V and 4 bases from J, with 8 bases between. The study, taken as a whole, reports: Clonotypes shared by all four sorted-subset donors had higher generation probabilities than non-shared clonotypes.

Naivety among CD8 cells was defined by CD45RO negativity and positive CCR7 selection, thereby excluding terminally differentiated effector memory CD45RA+ cells. Notes on this clone: Its antigen is currently unknown.

The receptor's source is a man aged 18 to 30 in good health. The material sequenced was naive CD8+ T cells sorted from blood. The rearrangement links TRBV6-5 to TRBJ2-3, with D possibly matching TRBD2 (5 bases). CDR3: CASSYSAGSDTQYF. The DNA for the CDR3 is TGTGCCAGCAGTTACTCGGCGGGCTCAGATACGCAGTATTTT.